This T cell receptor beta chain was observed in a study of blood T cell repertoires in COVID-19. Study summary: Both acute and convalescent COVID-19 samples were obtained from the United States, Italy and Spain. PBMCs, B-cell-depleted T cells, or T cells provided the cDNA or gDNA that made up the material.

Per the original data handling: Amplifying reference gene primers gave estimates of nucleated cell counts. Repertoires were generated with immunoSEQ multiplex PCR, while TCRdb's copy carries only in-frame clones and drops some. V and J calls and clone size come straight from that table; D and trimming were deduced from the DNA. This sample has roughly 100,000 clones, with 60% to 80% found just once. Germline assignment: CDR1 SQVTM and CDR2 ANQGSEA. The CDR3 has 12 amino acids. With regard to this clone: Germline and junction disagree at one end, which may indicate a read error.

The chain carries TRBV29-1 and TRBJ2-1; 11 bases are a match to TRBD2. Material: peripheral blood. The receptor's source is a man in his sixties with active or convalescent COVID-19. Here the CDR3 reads CSVVTSGSNKVF. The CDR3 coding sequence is TGCAGCGTTGTAACTAGCGGGAGCAATAAGGTCTTC.